The table lists the clone carrying this T cell receptor beta chain with a few counts. Antigen specificity is unknown. In the PCR, 60 Vbeta and 13 Jbeta primers were used. Repertoires were generated with immunoSEQ multiplex PCR, while TCRdb's copy carries only in-frame clones and drops some. The table includes about 140,000 clones, roughly 81% detected once. This entry is derived from a study of cytomegalovirus exposure and HLA in healthy donors. Whole-study findings and limits: Three CMV-associated chains were confirmed in vitro to be specific for CMV antigens.

The CDR3 contains 14 residues. The ends were cut back, 6 bases at V and 8 bases at J, with 19 bases in the middle. Germline V lookup: CDR1 SNHLY, CDR2 FYNNEI. J is TRBJ1-1 and V is TRBV2; perhaps TRBD1 as D (6 bases). Sequencing used PBMCs. The source is a female donor in good health and CMV-seronegative. The CDR3 is CASRTRWGQEEAFF. DNA for the CDR3: TGTGCCAGCAGGACGCGGTGGGGGCAAGAGGAAGCTTTCTTT.